Reported below is one T cell receptor (beta chain). Germline values: CDR1 MDHEN, CDR2 SYDVKM. CDR3 length: 14 residues. The entry originates in a study of CXCR3-negative and CXCR3-positive naive CD8 T cells. Carrying UMI labels, the TRB cDNA libraries were prepared through 5' RACE. TCRdb reworked the 5' RACE reads into one entry per CDR3 protein, no DNA. The table gives over 20,000 distinct CDR3 sequences; the top ten clones make up 3.5% to 5% of it. The clonotype originates from a human donor in good health. Some clones in this sample may be carry-over from other donors' samples. J is TRBJ1-5 and V is TRBV28; TCRdb indicates TRBD1, and absent DNA this call remains unverified. The sequenced sample consisted of naive CXCR3- CD8+ T cells from blood. Indicated subset: CD45RO-CCR7+CD27+CD95- naive CD8+ T cells lacking CXCR3 (TNR3-). The chain's CDR3 is CASSLGQGNQPQHF.